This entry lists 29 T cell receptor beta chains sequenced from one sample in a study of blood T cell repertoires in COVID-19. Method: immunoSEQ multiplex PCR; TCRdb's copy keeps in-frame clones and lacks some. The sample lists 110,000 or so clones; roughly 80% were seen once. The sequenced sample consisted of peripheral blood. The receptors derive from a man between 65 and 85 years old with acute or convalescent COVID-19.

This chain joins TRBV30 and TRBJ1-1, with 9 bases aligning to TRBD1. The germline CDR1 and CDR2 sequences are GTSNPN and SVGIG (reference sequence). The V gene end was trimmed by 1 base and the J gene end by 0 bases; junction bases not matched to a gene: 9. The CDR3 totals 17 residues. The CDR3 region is CAWSGLRGQGLNTEAFF. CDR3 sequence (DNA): TGTGCCTGGAGTGGACTTCGGGGACAGGGCTTGAACACTGAAGCTTTCTTT.

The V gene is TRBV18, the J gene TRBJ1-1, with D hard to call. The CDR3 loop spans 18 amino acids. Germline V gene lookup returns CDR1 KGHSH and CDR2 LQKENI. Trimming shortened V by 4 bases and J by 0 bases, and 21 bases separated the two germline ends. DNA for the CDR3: TGTGCCAGCTCACAACTTAGGGCAGCGGTGGGGATGAACACTGAAGCTTTCTTT. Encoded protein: CASSQLRAAVGMNTEAFF.

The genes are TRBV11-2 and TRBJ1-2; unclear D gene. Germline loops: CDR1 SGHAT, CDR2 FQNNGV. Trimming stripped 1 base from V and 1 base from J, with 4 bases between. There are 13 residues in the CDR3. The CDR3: CASSLGHNYGYTF. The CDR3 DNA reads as TGTGCCAGCAGCTTAGGACATAACTATGGCTACACCTTC.

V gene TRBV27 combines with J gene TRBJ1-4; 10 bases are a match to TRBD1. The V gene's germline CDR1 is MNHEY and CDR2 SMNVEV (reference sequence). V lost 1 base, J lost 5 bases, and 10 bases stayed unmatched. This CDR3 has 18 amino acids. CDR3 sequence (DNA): TGTGCCAGCAGTTTATGGGTGACAGGGGGCGGTGAGAATGAAAAACTGTTTTTT. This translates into CASSLWVTGGGENEKLFF.

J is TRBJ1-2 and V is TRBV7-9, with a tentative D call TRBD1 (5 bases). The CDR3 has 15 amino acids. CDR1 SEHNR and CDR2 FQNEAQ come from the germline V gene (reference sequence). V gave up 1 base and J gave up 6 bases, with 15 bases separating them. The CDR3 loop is CASSLEGFRQHGYTF. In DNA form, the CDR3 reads TGTGCCAGCAGCTTAGAGGGGTTTCGGCAGCATGGCTACACCTTC.

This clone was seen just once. CDR3 region: CASSLLAGFENTDTQYF. The CDR3 region has the DNA TGTGCCAGCAGCTTACTAGCGGGGTTCGAGAACACAGATACGCAGTATTTT. The J gene is TRBJ2-3, the V gene TRBV7-2; TRBD2 agrees at 9 bases. Germline values: CDR1 SGHTA, CDR2 FQGNSA. V dropped 2 bases and J dropped 2; count of bases not matched to a gene: 8. CDR3 length: 17 amino acids. Based on the CDR3 plus reference TRBV7-2 and TRBJ2-3, the full variable domain is GAGVSQSPSNKVTEKGKDVELRCDPISGHTALYWYRQSLGQGLEFLIYFQGNSAPDKSGLPSDRFSAERTGGSVSTLTIQRTQQEDSAVYLCASSLLAGFENTDTQYFGPGTRLTVL.

This CDR3 reads CASSIHRAGELFF. CDR3 nucleotides: TGTGCCAGCAGTATCCACAGGGCCGGGGAGCTGTTTTTT. This chain links TRBV27 with TRBJ2-2; D perhaps matches TRBD1 (6 bases). V was cut by 5 bases and J by 6 bases, with 10 bases left in between. Germline CDR1 reads MNHEY; CDR2 reads SMNVEV (reference sequence). This CDR3 is built from 13 residues.

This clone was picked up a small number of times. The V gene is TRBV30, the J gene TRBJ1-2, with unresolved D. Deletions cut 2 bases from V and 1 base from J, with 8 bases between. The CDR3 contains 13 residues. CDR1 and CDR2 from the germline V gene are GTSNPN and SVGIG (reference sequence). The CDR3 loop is CAWSRRSNYGYTF. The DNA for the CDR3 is TGTGCCTGGAGTAGGAGGAGTAACTATGGCTACACCTTC. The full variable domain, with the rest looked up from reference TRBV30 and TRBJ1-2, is SQTIHQWPATLVQPVGSPLSLECTVEGTSNPNLYWYRQAAGRGLQLLFYSVGIGQISSEVPQNLSASRPQDRQFILSSKKLLLSDSGFYLCAWSRRSNYGYTFGSGTRLTVV.

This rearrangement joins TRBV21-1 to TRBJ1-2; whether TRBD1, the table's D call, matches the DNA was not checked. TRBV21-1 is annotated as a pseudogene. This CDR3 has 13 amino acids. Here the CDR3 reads CASSKSGNYGYTF. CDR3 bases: TGTGCCAGCAGCAAATCAGGGAACTATGGCTACACCTTC.

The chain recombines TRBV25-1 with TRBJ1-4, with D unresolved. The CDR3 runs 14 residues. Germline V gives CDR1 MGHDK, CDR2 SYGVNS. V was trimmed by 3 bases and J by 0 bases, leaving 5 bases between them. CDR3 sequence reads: CASSDETTNEKLFF. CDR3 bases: TGTGCCAGCAGTGATGAGACAACTAATGAAAAACTGTTTTTT. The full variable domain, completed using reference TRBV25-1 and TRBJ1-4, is EADIYQTPRYLVIGTGKKITLECSQTMGHDKMYWYQQDPGMELHLIHYSYGVNSTEKGDLSSESTVSRIRTEHFPLTLESARPSHTSQYLCASSDETTNEKLFFGSGTQLSVL.

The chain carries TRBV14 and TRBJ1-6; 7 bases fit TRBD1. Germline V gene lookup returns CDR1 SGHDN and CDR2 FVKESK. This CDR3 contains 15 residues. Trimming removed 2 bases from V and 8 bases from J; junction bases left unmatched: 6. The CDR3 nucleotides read TGTGCCAGCAGCCAAATCGACAGGGTTCATTCACCCCTCCACTTT. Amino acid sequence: CASSQIDRVHSPLHF.

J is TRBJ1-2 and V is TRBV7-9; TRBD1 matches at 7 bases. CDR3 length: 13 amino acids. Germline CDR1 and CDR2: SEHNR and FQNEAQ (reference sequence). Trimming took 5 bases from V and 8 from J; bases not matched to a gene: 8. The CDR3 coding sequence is TGTGCCAGCAGCCCGTCACAGGGGATGGGCTACACCTTC. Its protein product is CASSPSQGMGYTF.

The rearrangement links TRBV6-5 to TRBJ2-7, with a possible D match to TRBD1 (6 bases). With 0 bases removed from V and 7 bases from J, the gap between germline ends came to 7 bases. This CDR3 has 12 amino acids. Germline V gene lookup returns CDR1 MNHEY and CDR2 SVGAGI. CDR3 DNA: TGTGCCAGCAGTTACTCCACAGGGGAGCAGTACTTC. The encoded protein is CASSYSTGEQYF.

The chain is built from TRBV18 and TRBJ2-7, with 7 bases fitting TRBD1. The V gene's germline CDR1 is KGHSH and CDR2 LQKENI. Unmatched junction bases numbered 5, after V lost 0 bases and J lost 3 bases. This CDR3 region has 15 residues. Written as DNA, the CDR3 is TGTGCCAGCTCACCACCGGGCAGGGGGTACTACGAGCAGTACTTC. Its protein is CASSPPGRGYYEQYF.

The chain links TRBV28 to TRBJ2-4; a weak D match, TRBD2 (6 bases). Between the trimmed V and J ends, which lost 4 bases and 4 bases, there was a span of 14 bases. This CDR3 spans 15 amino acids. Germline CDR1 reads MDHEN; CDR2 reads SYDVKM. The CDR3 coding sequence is TGTGCCAGCAGTTCCCCCACCGGGGGAAAAAACATTCAGTACTTC. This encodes CASSSPTGGKNIQYF.

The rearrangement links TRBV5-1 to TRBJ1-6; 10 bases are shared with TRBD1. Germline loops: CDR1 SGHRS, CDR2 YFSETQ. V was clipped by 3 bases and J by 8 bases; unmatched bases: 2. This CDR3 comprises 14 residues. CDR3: CASSSGQGYSPLHF. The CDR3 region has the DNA TGCGCCAGCAGCTCGGGACAGGGGTATTCACCCCTCCACTTT.

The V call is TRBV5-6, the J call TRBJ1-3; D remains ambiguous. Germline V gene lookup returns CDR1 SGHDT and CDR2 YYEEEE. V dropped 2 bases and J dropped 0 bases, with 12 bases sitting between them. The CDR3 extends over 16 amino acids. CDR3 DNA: TGTGCCAGCAGCTTAGGAGGATTTTTCTCTGGAAACACCATATATTTT. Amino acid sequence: CASSLGGFFSGNTIYF.

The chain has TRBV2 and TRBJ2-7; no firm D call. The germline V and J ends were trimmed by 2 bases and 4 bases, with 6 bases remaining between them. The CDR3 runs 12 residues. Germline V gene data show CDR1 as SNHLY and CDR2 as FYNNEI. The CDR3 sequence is CASSEQSYEQYF. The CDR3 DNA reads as TGTGCCAGCAGTGAACAATCATACGAGCAGTACTTC.

The chain's CDR3 is CASSAGQTGNYGYTF. DNA for the CDR3: TGTGCCAGCAGCGCGGGCCAGACGGGGAACTATGGCTACACCTTC. The chain recombines TRBV7-9 with TRBJ1-2; D is unclear. V dropped 5 bases and J dropped 2 bases, with 15 bases sitting between them. The CDR3 runs to 15 residues. In germline, CDR1 is SEHNR, CDR2 FQNEAQ (reference sequence).

CDR3 protein: CASSLRVFGELFF. CDR3 coding DNA: TGTGCCAGCAGTCTCAGGGTGTTCGGGGAGCTGTTTTTT. The J gene is TRBJ2-2, the V gene TRBV14; D may be TRBD1 (5 bases). From germline, CDR1 is SGHDN and CDR2 FVKESK. CDR3 length: 13 residues. V was shortened by 6 bases and J by 7 bases, with 12 bases between the two germline ends.

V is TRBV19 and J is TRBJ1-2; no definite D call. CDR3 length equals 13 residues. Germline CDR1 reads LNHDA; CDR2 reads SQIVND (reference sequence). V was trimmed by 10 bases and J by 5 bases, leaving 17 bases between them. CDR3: CATSERQTYGYTF. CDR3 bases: TGTGCCACCTCGGAGCGGCAGACTTATGGCTACACCTTC.

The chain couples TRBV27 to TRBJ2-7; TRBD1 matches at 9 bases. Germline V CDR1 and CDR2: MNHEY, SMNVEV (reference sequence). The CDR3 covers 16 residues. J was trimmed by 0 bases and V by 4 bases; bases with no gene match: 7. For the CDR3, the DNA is TGTGCCAGCAGTTCCCCGGGACAGGGATCCTCCTACGAGCAGTACTTC. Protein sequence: CASSSPGQGSSYEQYF.

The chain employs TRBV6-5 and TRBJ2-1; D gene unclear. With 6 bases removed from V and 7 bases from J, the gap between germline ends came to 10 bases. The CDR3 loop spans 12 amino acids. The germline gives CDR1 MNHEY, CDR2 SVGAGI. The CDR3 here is CASSLTKNEQFF. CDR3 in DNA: TGTGCCAGCAGCCTCACTAAGAATGAGCAGTTCTTC.

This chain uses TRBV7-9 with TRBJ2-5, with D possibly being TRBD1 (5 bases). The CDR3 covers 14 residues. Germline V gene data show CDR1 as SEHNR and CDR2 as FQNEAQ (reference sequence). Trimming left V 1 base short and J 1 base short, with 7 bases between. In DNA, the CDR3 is TGTGCCAGCAGCTTAGGACAGATCCAAGAGACCCAGTACTTC. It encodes CASSLGQIQETQYF.

The CDR3: CASSQDTPQGNQPQHF. As DNA, the CDR3 is TGCGCCAGCAGCCAAGATACTCCTCAGGGCAATCAGCCCCAGCATTTT. The chain joins TRBV4-1 to TRBJ1-5; unclear D gene. The V end lost 0 bases, the J end lost 2 bases, and 11 bases lay between the germline ends. CDR3 length: 16 amino acids. Germline-derived CDR1 and CDR2 are MGHRA and YSYEKL.

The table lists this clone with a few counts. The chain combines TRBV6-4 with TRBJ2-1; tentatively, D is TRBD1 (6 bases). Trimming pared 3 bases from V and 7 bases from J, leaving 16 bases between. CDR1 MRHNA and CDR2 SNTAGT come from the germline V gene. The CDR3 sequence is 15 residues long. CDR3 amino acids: CASSEGAPVVNEQFF. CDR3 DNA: TGTGCCAGCAGTGAGGGGGCCCCTGTGGTGAATGAGCAGTTCTTC.

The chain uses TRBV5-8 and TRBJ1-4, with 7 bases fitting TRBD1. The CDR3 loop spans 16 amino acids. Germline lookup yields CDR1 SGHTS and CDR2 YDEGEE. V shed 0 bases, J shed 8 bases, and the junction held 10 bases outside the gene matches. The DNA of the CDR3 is TGTGCCAGCAGCTTGGCCGGGGACAGTTCAGGCGAAAAACTGTTTTTT. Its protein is CASSLAGDSSGEKLFF.

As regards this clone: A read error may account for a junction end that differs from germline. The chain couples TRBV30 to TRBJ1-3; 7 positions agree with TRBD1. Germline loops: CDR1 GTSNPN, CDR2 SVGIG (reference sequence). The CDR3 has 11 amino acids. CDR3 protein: CAWRDTTGEDF. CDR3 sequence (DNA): TGTGCCTGGAGGGATACCACAGGGGAGGATTTT. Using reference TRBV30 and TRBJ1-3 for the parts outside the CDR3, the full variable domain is SQTIHQWPATLVQPVGSPLSLECTVEGTSNPNLYWYRQAAGRGLQLLFYSVGIGQISSEVPQNLSASRPQDRQFILSSKKLLLSDSGFYLCAWRDTTGEDFGEGSWLTVV.

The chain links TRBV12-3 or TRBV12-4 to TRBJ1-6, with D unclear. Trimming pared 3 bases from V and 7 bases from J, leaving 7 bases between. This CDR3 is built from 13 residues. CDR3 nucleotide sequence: TGTGCCAGCAGTTTGGGAGACAATTCACCCCTCCACTTT. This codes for CASSLGDNSPLHF.